This TCR beta chain is drawn from a study of response to subunit inactivated influenza vaccine. Study-wide results and limits: The authors suggested that few new T cells are recruited per seasonal influenza vaccination.

V lost 7 bases and J 3 bases, leaving 16 bases between the germline ends. Germline V gives CDR1 SNHLY, CDR2 FYNNEI. The CDR3 has 14 amino acids. With regard to this clonotype: No antigen is known for it.

Each CDR3 protein is one row after TCRdb ran MiXCR on the RT-PCR reads. Of 700,000 to 800,000 distinct CDR3 sequences in the sample, roughly 18% were seen once. The sample in question was PBMCs from blood, obtained less than 6 days after vaccination. The rearrangement links TRBV2 to TRBJ2-7; a weak D match, TRBD1 (6 bases). This sequence was found in a man between 50 and 59 years old who received an inactivated influenza vaccine. CDR3 amino acids: CASTAQGLGYEQYF. The CDR3 DNA sequence: TGTGCCAGCACCGCACAGGGTCTAGGCTACGAGCAGTACTTC.